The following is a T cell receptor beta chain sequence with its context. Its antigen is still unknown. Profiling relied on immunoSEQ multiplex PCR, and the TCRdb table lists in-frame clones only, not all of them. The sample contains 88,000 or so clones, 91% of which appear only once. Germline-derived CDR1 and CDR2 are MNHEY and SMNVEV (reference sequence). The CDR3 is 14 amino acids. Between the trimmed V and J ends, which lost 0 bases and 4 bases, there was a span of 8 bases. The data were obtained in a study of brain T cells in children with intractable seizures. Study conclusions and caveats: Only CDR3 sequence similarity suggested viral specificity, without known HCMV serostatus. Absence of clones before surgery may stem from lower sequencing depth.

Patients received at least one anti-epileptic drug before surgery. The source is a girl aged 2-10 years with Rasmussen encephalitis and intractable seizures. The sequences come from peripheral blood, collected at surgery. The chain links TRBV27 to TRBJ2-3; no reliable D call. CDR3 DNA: TGTGCCAGCAGTTTATCGCGTCCCCCAGATACGCAGTATTTT. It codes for CASSLSRPPDTQYF.